This T cell receptor beta chain was captured in a study of shared T cell receptors in the human thymus. In germline, CDR1 is SGHNT, CDR2 YYREEE (reference sequence). The V end was cut by 4 bases, the J end by 4 bases, with 14 bases between. This CDR3 region has 15 residues. Assay: immunoSEQ multiplex PCR; the TCRdb copy retains only in-frame clones and omits some. In the table there are about 380,000 clones, 95% of which are singletons. The receptor was derived from a human donor. The sample consisted of thymocytes. The gene calls are TRBV5-4 and TRBJ2-2; D is possibly TRBD1 or TRBD2 (6 bases each). CDR3 region: CASSLGGLSTGELFF. CDR3 nucleotides: TGTGCCAGCAGCCTGGGGGGCCTGAGCACCGGGGAGCTGTTTTTT.